Listed here are 29 T cell receptor beta chains from one sample, sequenced in a study of human T cells and chemical hapten exposure. TCRdb passed the RACE reads through MiXCR, listing each CDR3 protein once. The sample lists roughly 380,000 distinct CDR3 sequences; about 6% were seen once. Regarding time point: patch test 2, 6 weeks after DPC sensitization. Treatment: therapeutic diphenylcyclopropenone sensitization with weekly scalp DPC. The sample in question was whole blood, obtained in connection with sensitization to the hapten diphenylcyclopropenone (DPC). These receptor sequences come from a woman aged 18-30 years with alopecia areata. Some clones in this sample may be carry-over from other donors' samples.

This clonotype showed up just a few times. The genes are TRBV6-5 and TRBJ2-1; the match to TRBD2 covers 13 bases. The CDR3 is 14 residues long. Germline V gene sequence: CDR1 MNHEY, CDR2 SVGAGI. The V segment lost 7 bases and the J segment 8 bases; nucleotides outside the gene matches: 5. This chain's CDR3 is CASKLAGGRYEQFF. The CDR3 nucleotides read TGTGCCAGCAAACTAGCGGGGGGGCGGTATGAGCAGTTCTTC.

The chain employs TRBV6-2 or TRBV6-3 and TRBJ1-2, with no clear D. Trimming stripped 5 bases from V and 0 bases from J, with 7 bases between. CDR3 length: 13 residues. Germline assignment: CDR1 MNHEY and CDR2 SVGEGT. CDR3 in amino acids: CASSTGSNYGYTF. CDR3 DNA sequence: TGTGCCAGCAGTACCGGGTCTAACTATGGCTACACCTTC.

The sample holds many counts of this clonotype. The chain employs TRBV7-2 and TRBJ2-2, with D perhaps TRBD1 (6 bases). Trimming removed 5 bases at V and 4 bases at J, with 11 bases between. In germline, CDR1 is SGHTA, CDR2 FQGNSA. This CDR3 contains 14 residues. The CDR3 nucleotides read TGTGCCAGCAGCGGACAGAGAGTCACCGGGGAGCTGTTTTTT. This encodes CASSGQRVTGELFF.

This clonotype was counted between two and nine times. The V call is TRBV20-1, the J call TRBJ1-5; 9 positions match TRBD1. CDR1 and CDR2 (germline): DFQATT, SNEGSKA (reference sequence). CDR3 length equals 14 residues. Trimming cost V 2 bases and J 5 bases; bases outside gene matches: 4. CDR3 residues: CSARIQGADQPQHF. The CDR3 DNA follows: TGCAGTGCTAGAATACAGGGGGCCGATCAGCCCCAGCATTTT.

This clonotype occurred many times. The rearrangement links TRBV6-5 to TRBJ2-7, with a weak D call TRBD1 (6 bases). Germline V gives CDR1 MNHEY, CDR2 SVGAGI. Trimming removed 5 bases at V and 3 bases at J, with 11 bases between. The CDR3 consists of 13 residues. The CDR3 DNA reads as TGTGCCAGCAGTCCGGGACACTTCTACGAGCAGTACTTC. Translating it yields CASSPGHFYEQYF.

This clonotype was seen only a few times. This chain uses TRBV20-1 with TRBJ2-7; D ambiguous. CDR1 is DFQATT and CDR2 is SNEGSKA in the germline V gene (reference sequence). This CDR3 has 15 residues. V was cut by 6 bases and J by 0 bases, with 18 bases left in between. CDR3 sequence: CSAFLPSVNSYEQYF. The CDR3 DNA reads as TGCAGTGCCTTCCTTCCTTCAGTGAACTCCTACGAGCAGTACTTC.

This clonotype was counted ten times or more. The genes are TRBV5-4 and TRBJ2-7; TRBD1 matches at 7 bases. The CDR3 extends over 14 amino acids. The V and J ends lost 3 bases and 7 bases, in that order; junction bases with no gene match: 10. Per the germline V gene, CDR1 is SGHNT and CDR2 is YYREEE (reference sequence). The CDR3 coding sequence is TGTGCCAGCAGCTCTTACCGGGACAGAGGGGAGCAGTACTTC. Amino acid sequence: CASSSYRDRGEQYF. Combining the CDR3 with reference TRBV5-4 and TRBJ2-7 gives the whole variable domain ETGVTQSPTHLIKTRGQQVTLRCSSQSGHNTVSWYQQALGQGPQFIFQYYREEENGRGNFPPRFSGLQFPNYSSELNVNALELDDSALYLCASSSYRDRGEQYFGPGTRLTVT.

This clonotype occurred many times. The chain carries TRBV20-1 and TRBJ2-3; the D gene is possibly TRBD2 (6 bases). The V gene's germline CDR1 is DFQATT and CDR2 SNEGSKA (reference sequence). CDR3 length equals 14 residues. Trimming shortened V by 1 base and J by 2 bases, and 10 bases separated the two germline ends. The CDR3 reads CSARGGLITDTQYF. CDR3 sequence (DNA): TGCAGTGCTAGAGGGGGACTTATCACAGATACGCAGTATTTT.

With respect to this clonotype: Its ends do not fully match the called genes, so a read error is possible. V and J are TRBV7-2 and TRBJ2-1, with TRBD2 matching 11 bases. This CDR3 comprises 15 residues. CDR1 is SGHTA, CDR2 FQGNSA, per germline. This CDR3 is CASSPRLAGNNKQFF. CDR3 nucleotides: TGTGCCAGCAGCCCCCGACTAGCGGGGAACAATAAGCAGTTCTTC.

There are many counts of this clonotype. V usage is TRBV20-1 and J usage is TRBJ1-1; D possibly corresponds to TRBD1 (5 bases). The CDR3 covers 16 residues. Germline V CDR1 and CDR2: DFQATT, SNEGSKA (reference sequence). The ends were cut back, 0 bases at V and 0 bases at J, with 14 bases in the middle. The CDR3 region has the DNA TGCAGTGCTAGAGATGGGGGGGAACGTATGAACACTGAAGCTTTCTTT. Amino acids: CSARDGGERMNTEAFF.

The table lists this clonotype with many counts. The DNA for the CDR3 is TGTGCCAGCAGCTTACCCTCAGGGCCCCCCCTCCACTTT. Protein: CASSLPSGPPLHF. The chain employs TRBV11-2 and TRBJ1-6, with D perhaps matching TRBD1 (5 bases). The CDR3 consists of 13 residues. Germline CDR1 SGHAT, CDR2 FQNNGV. Trimming left V 2 bases short and J 13 bases short, with 12 bases between.

This clonotype was seen only a few times. This rearrangement joins TRBV9 to TRBJ1-4, with a possible D match to TRBD1 (6 bases). This CDR3 region has 15 residues. V lost 1 base and J 4 bases, leaving 11 bases between the germline ends. CDR1 and CDR2 from the germline V gene are SGDLS and YYNGEE. The CDR3 protein is CASSVMWGHNEKLFF. Here the CDR3 DNA reads TGTGCCAGCAGCGTAATGTGGGGGCATAATGAAAAACTGTTTTTT.

Ten or more counts support this clonotype. CDR3: CASSLEQGKTDTQYF. CDR3 sequence (DNA): TGTGCCAGCAGCTTAGAACAGGGGAAGACAGATACGCAGTATTTT. V gene TRBV7-2 combines with J gene TRBJ2-3, with 7 positions matching TRBD1. Per the germline V gene, CDR1 is SGHTA and CDR2 is FQGNSA. V lost 1 base to trimming and J lost 3 bases; unmatched junction nucleotides: 4. CDR3 size: 15 residues. The whole variable domain, filled in from reference TRBV7-2 and TRBJ2-3, reads GAGVSQSPSNKVTEKGKDVELRCDPISGHTALYWYRQSLGQGLEFLIYFQGNSAPDKSGLPSDRFSAERTGGSVSTLTIQRTQQEDSAVYLCASSLEQGKTDTQYFGPGTRLTVL.

This clonotype was seen more than once but under ten times. This chain connects TRBV6-1 to TRBJ2-3; TRBD1 matches at 7 bases. The trim removed 5 bases at V and 3 bases at J, leaving 5 bases unmatched. The CDR3 extends over 14 amino acids. Germline-derived CDR1 and CDR2 are MNHNS and SASEGT. The chain's CDR3 is CASSSGTETDTQYF. CDR3 sequence (DNA): TGTGCCAGCAGTTCCGGGACAGAAACAGATACGCAGTATTTT.

This clonotype was detected ten times or more. V and J are TRBV7-2 and TRBJ2-5; TRBD1 aligns across 8 bases. The CDR3 loop spans 14 amino acids. The V gene's germline CDR1 is SGHTA and CDR2 FQGNSA. V was pared by 3 bases and J by 1 base, with 1 base of the junction left unmatched. CDR3 in amino acids: CASSLTGAQETQYF. CDR3 bases: TGTGCCAGCAGCTTGACAGGGGCCCAAGAGACCCAGTACTTC.

The V and J genes are TRBV20-1 and TRBJ1-6; D not resolved. Germline assignment: CDR1 DFQATT and CDR2 SNEGSKA (reference sequence). The CDR3 totals 15 residues. Trimming removed 4 bases at V and 9 bases at J, with 19 bases between. CDR3 DNA: TGCAGTGCTACTTCATCTCGTGGGGTTGGTTCACCCCTCCACTTT. It encodes CSATSSRGVGSPLHF.

Only a few counts were recorded for this clonotype. The chain is built from TRBV5-5 and TRBJ1-3; possibly TRBD1 for D (6 bases). CDR3 length equals 15 residues. V shed 1 base and J shed 4 bases, with 12 bases lying between them. The germline gives CDR1 SGHKS, CDR2 YYEKEE (reference sequence). CDR3 region: CASSLRGASGNTIYF. The CDR3 DNA follows: TGTGCCAGCAGCTTGCGGGGGGCGAGCGGAAACACCATATATTTT.

There are many counts of this clonotype. This chain uses TRBV7-2 with TRBJ1-5, with D hard to call. Trimming shortened V by 4 bases and J by 4 bases, and 8 bases separated the two germline ends. Germline CDR1 is SGHTA and CDR2 is FQGNSA. This CDR3 has 13 residues. The CDR3 protein is CASSYQINQPQHF. The CDR3 DNA reads as TGTGCCAGCAGCTACCAGATAAATCAGCCCCAGCATTTT.

The gene calls are TRBV12-3 or TRBV12-4 and TRBJ2-7; 10 nucleotides align to TRBD2. The CDR3 sequence is 16 residues long. The J segment lost 4 bases and the V segment lost 1 base, leaving 7 bases of the junction unmatched. The CDR3 is CASSLGMSGGAYEQYF. In DNA, the CDR3 is TGTGCCAGCAGTTTAGGGATGAGCGGGGGGGCGTACGAGCAGTACTTC.

This clonotype was detected ten times or more. The V call is TRBV7-9, the J call TRBJ2-3; D is unresolved. The germline CDR1 and CDR2 sequences are SEHNR and FQNEAQ (reference sequence). The V gene lost 1 base and the J gene lost 4 bases, with 9 bases spanning the gap. There are 14 residues in the CDR3. CDR3 in amino acids: CASSLDLRADTQYF. CDR3 DNA: TGTGCCAGCAGCTTAGATCTACGGGCAGATACGCAGTATTTT.

This clonotype has ten or more counts. The chain has TRBV6-6 and TRBJ1-6, with 9 positions matching TRBD1. CDR3 length: 16 residues. The germline V gene has CDR1 MNHNY and CDR2 SVGAGI (reference sequence). V shed 4 bases, J shed 9 bases, and the junction held 10 bases outside the gene matches. CDR3 in amino acids: CASSFGQGQGLSPLHF. DNA for the CDR3: TGTGCCAGCAGTTTTGGCCAGGGACAGGGCCTTTCACCCCTCCACTTT.

The CDR3: CASSVETRVWDEQFF. The CDR3 DNA follows: TGTGCCAGCAGCGTAGAGACCCGGGTTTGGGATGAGCAGTTCTTC. The V and J genes are TRBV9 and TRBJ2-1; D call uncertain. Trimming shortened V by 0 bases and J by 8 bases, and 15 bases separated the two germline ends. The length of the CDR3 is 15 residues. The V gene's germline CDR1 is SGDLS and CDR2 YYNGEE. The full variable domain, in which reference TRBV9 and TRBJ2-1 provide the parts outside the CDR3, is DSGVTQTPKHLITATGQRVTLRCSPRSGDLSVYWYQQSLDQGLQFLIQYYNGEERAKGNILERFSAQQFPDLHSELNLSSLELGDSALYFCASSVETRVWDEQFFGPGTRLTVL.

This clonotype was counted ten times or more. CDR3 sequence reads: CASSLALAGGLAETQYF. The CDR3 nucleotides are TGCGCCAGCAGCTTGGCCTTAGCGGGGGGGCTGGCGGAGACCCAGTACTTC. The chain joins TRBV5-1 to TRBJ2-5, with 11 bases fitting TRBD2. Trimming removed 0 bases from V and 5 bases from J; junction bases left unmatched: 9. CDR1 and CDR2 from the germline V gene are SGHRS and YFSETQ. The CDR3 is 17 amino acids.

As DNA, the CDR3 is TGTGCCAGCAGTTACCGGACGGGGGCGGGTACGCAGTATTTT. It encodes CASSYRTGAGTQYF. J is TRBJ2-3 and V is TRBV6-5, with D perhaps matching TRBD1 or TRBD2 (6 bases each). Germline CDR1 is MNHEY and CDR2 is SVGAGI. V lost 2 bases to trimming and J lost 8 bases, with 14 bases between them. The CDR3 spans 14 residues.

The rearrangement joins TRBV7-8 to TRBJ2-7; 11 bases fit TRBD1. CDR1 is SGHVS, CDR2 FQNEAQ, per germline. J lost 7 bases, V lost 5 bases, and 13 bases had no gene match. The length of the CDR3 is 16 residues. The chain's CDR3 is CASSLTMDRGLGEQYF. CDR3 coding DNA: TGTGCCAGCAGCCTGACTATGGACAGGGGGCTGGGAGAGCAGTACTTC.

This clonotype was observed a handful of times. V usage is TRBV6-5 and J usage is TRBJ2-3; 11 nucleotides line up with TRBD2. This CDR3 has 15 amino acids. Germline loops: CDR1 MNHEY, CDR2 SVGAGI. Trimming took 6 bases from V and 4 from J; bases not matched to a gene: 6. CDR3 DNA: TGTGCCAGCAGGCCACCGGGACTAGCGGCAGATACGCAGTATTTT. Protein sequence: CASRPPGLAADTQYF.

The V call is TRBV7-2, the J call TRBJ2-5; TRBD1 agrees at 8 bases. Unmatched junction bases numbered 12, after V lost 5 bases and J lost 4 bases. CDR1 SGHTA and CDR2 FQGNSA come from the germline V gene. The CDR3 contains 16 residues. CDR3 region: CASSDLTGQGGETQYF. In nucleotides, the CDR3 is TGTGCCAGCAGCGACCTCACTGGACAGGGCGGAGAGACCCAGTACTTC.

The chain links TRBV5-5 to TRBJ1-5; D unresolved. The CDR3 is made up of 14 amino acids. The V end lost 2 bases, the J end lost 3 bases, and 9 bases lay between the germline ends. Germline V lookup: CDR1 SGHKS, CDR2 YYEKEE (reference sequence). The CDR3 DNA is TGTGCCAGCAGCTTTTCCAGGACCAATCAGCCCCAGCATTTT. Translation gives CASSFSRTNQPQHF.

This clonotype came up many times. The chain has TRBV20-1 and TRBJ1-1, with a weak D call TRBD1 (5 bases). V was shortened by 4 bases and J by 8 bases, with 11 bases between the two germline ends. Looked up from germline, CDR1 is DFQATT and CDR2 is SNEGSKA (reference sequence). The CDR3 is 11 residues long. In DNA, the CDR3 is TGCAGTGCTATCCTGACAGTCGAAGCTTTCTTT. It specifies CSAILTVEAFF.